This T cell receptor beta chain was observed in a study of PD-L1 blockade in urothelial cancer. Study background: Men with urothelial cancer arising in the bladder made up about 90% of the roughly 29 patients. Before enrollment, 0 to 3 chemotherapy regimens had been given to patients.

Produced via immunoSEQ multiplex PCR; TCRdb's table is partial and in-frame only. The sample gives 45,000 to 55,000 clones, around 79% of which show up once; roughly a tenth is in the top ten. The germline CDR1 and CDR2 sequences are MDHEN and SYDVKM. This CDR3 has 15 amino acids. Trimming removed 4 bases from V and 3 bases from J, with 13 bases in between. The time point here: pretreatment peripheral blood. V and J are TRBV28 and TRBJ1-3; TRBD1 is a possible D gene (6 bases). Sequenced here: PBMCs, sampled around atezolizumab (anti-PD-L1) treatment. The TCR sequence derives from a man in his 70s with urothelial cancer. The CDR3, as DNA: TGTGCCAGCAGTTCAGAGACAGGAGGTGGAAACACCATATATTTT. Its translation is CASSSETGGGNTIYF.